This T cell receptor (beta chain) was retrieved from a study of beta chain features in type 1 diabetes (dated by TCRdb to 2017 to 2018). Describing the broader study: No differences in mean age, gender distribution, total cell number or subset yield were found between patients and healthy donors. Regulatory and stem cell-like memory subsets were isolated from only 8 patients and roughly eight healthy donors, whereas naive and central memory subsets came from all 30 or so donors. The study compared TCRB repertoires of sorted circulating CD4+ T cell subsets between recently diagnosed type 1 diabetes patients and matched healthy donors. A total of around 110,000,000 sorted cells were examined across all samples, and a strong correlation was observed between cell number per subset and RNA yield. Paper-wide results and their limitations: Naive, central memory and regulatory TCRB repertoires appeared to be more similar among patients than among healthy donors. A moderate but significant shortening of TCRB CDR3 length was observed in type 1 diabetes patients in all four CD4+ subsets. Patients with type 1 diabetes made fewer insertions and deleted more nucleotides at VDJ recombination sites, implying thymic rearrangement abnormalities. Sequencing cDNA rather than genomic DNA could over-represent highly expressing activated cells, although activation and CD3 levels did not differ between groups. Because the HLA sub-analyses included only small numbers of individuals, any influence of HLA type on TCRB rearrangement was left unresolved. Shorter templates might have been favored by PCR, but patient and control samples were amplified and corrected together, so both groups would have been affected equally by any skew.

From each donor, a single peripheral blood sample of 100 to 150 mL on average was drawn into heparinised tubes. A BD FACSAria II was used to sort naive, central memory, regulatory and stem cell-like memory CD4+ T cells with a panel that included CD45RO, CCR7, CD25, CD127, CD95 and CD27. All sorted populations exceeded 95% purity. PBMCs were isolated right away by Lymphoprep density gradient centrifugation and were stained directly, without culture. So that batch effects would be minimized, each experiment stained and sorted samples in pairs, pairing one healthy donor with one patient. The High Capacity cDNA Reverse Transcription Kit was used to reverse transcribe all of the isolated RNA, meaning that expressed TCRB transcripts were what got sequenced. Deep immunoSEQ sequencing was performed on naive, central memory and regulatory T cell samples, with an average of roughly 3.5 million total reads per sample. Sorted cells were lysed in RLT buffer, and RNA was extracted using DNase-treated RNeasy Micro or Mini kits according to cell number. Each cell subset was processed separately to prevent cross-contamination, with patient and healthy donor samples processed together. The immunoSEQ multiplex PCR was used to amplify TCRB sequences from cDNA, yielding 87-bp fragments that span the CDR3 region. Sequencing of the amplicons was performed on the Illumina HiSeq platform. The original pipeline was this. Synthetic template baselines were used to correct PCR bias computationally, reads within Hamming distance 2 were collapsed, and singletons that could not be merged were discarded. Reads were aligned against IMGT to assign V, D and J genes, CDR3 length and insertions or deletions at six rearrangement sites. Within each subset, clonotype counts were normalized to sorted cell number, after which true diversity and Gini coefficients were computed with the tcR R package. Repertoire sharing was quantified using the overlap coefficient calculated on TCRB nucleotide sequences. The table was pulled from immuneACCESS by TCRdb, which kept in-frame rearrangements only. Such tables lose some clones; where checked, under half of the loss comes from unresolved V genes, and the rest has no known cause. V and J calls and clone size are copied from that table; D and trimming were computed from the DNA. The sample table lists 130,000 or so clones, around 15% of them with a count of one. The top ten clones comprise roughly 2.5% of the sample.

This clone has a count of ten or more. Its antigen remains unidentified. Base qualities are not provided; no much larger clone lies one nucleotide away. Sample: central memory CD4+ T cells from blood. This sequence originates from a man aged 25 to 40 with type 1 diabetes.

The CDR3 region has the sequence CASSLEFGGGSPLHF. The nucleotides read TGTGCCAGCAGCTTAGAATTTGGGGGAGGTTCACCCCTCCACTTT. This sequence uses TRBV13 and TRBJ1-6; the D gene is perhaps TRBD1, on 5 matching bases. Per the germline V gene (reference sequence), PRHDT is the CDR1 and FYEKMQ is the CDR2. The CDR3 measures 15 amino acids from cysteine to phenylalanine. This entry keeps only the CDR3 DNA: 45 bases, framed from base 1. V and J are truncated by 1 base and 9 bases respectively, leaving an intervening sequence of 13 bases.